These 14 T cell receptor beta chains originate from one sample sequenced in a study of T cells after posttransplantation cyclophosphamide. Method: immunoSEQ multiplex PCR; TCRdb's copy keeps in-frame clones and lacks some. The sample lists some 21,000 clones, roughly 85% seen once, with 2% to 2.5% in the top ten. Methotrexate plus calcineurin inhibitor accompanied controls' myeloablative marrow transplants; sampling was 1 year later. Specimen: PBMCs, collected about 360 days after allogeneic stem cell transplant with calcineurin inhibitor and methotrexate. The receptors here all came from a female patient younger than 45 who received an allogeneic stem cell transplant from an unrelated donor, was CMV-positive, and had acute and chronic GVHD. Some of the T cells may derive from the graft donor.

The genes are TRBV5-6 and TRBJ1-1, with D maybe TRBD1 (5 bases). The CDR3 length is 15 residues. Between the trimmed V and J ends, which lost 2 bases and 1 base, there was a span of 12 bases. Germline V gene data show CDR1 as SGHDT and CDR2 as YYEEEE. CDR3: CASSLIPQANTEAFF. Here the CDR3 DNA reads TGTGCCAGCAGCTTAATCCCACAGGCGAACACTGAAGCTTTCTTT.

The rearrangement joins TRBV5-8 to TRBJ2-3; TRBD2 matches at 10 bases. Looked up from germline, CDR1 is SGHTS and CDR2 is YDEGEE. This CDR3 contains 16 residues. V dropped 0 bases and J dropped 2; count of bases not matched to a gene: 3. This chain's CDR3 is CASSLGSGRATDTQYF. Here the CDR3 DNA reads TGTGCCAGCAGCTTGGGAAGCGGGAGGGCCACAGATACGCAGTATTTT.

V is TRBV18 and J is TRBJ1-1; a possible D gene is TRBD1 (5 bases). In germline, CDR1 is KGHSH, CDR2 LQKENI. V shed 3 bases and J shed 6 bases, with 11 bases lying between them. The CDR3 loop spans 13 amino acids. As DNA, the CDR3 is TGTGCCAGCTCACCTTCCCGACAGCCTGAAGCTTTCTTT. Its translation: CASSPSRQPEAFF. Together with reference TRBV18 and TRBJ1-1, the CDR3 gives the full variable domain: NAGVMQNPRHLVRRRGQEARLRCSPMKGHSHVYWYRQLPEEGLKFMVYLQKENIIDESGMPKERFSAEFPKEGPSILRIQQVVRGDSAAYFCASSPSRQPEAFFGQGTRLTVV.

The chain couples TRBV21-1 to TRBJ1-4; the listed D gene, TRBD1, was not tested against the DNA. TRBV21-1 corresponds to a pseudogene. This CDR3 comprises 14 residues. CDR3 in amino acids: CASSIGTGMVKLFF. In nucleotides, the CDR3 is TGTGCCAGCAGCATCGGGACAGGGATGGTAAAACTGTTTTTT.

The chain links TRBV6-6 to TRBJ1-2; D is unresolved. Germline CDR1 and CDR2: MNHNY and SVGAGI (reference sequence). The germline V and J ends were trimmed by 6 bases and 8 bases, with 13 bases remaining between them. This CDR3 is 12 amino acids long. The CDR3 coding sequence is TGTGCCAGCAGCCATAGCGCAGGCGGCTACACCTTC. As protein: CASSHSAGGYTF.

The V and J genes are TRBV7-2 and TRBJ2-7; 7 bases are shared with TRBD2. Germline assignment: CDR1 SGHTA and CDR2 FQGNSA. The V and J ends lost 1 base and 0 bases, in that order; junction bases with no gene match: 3. The CDR3 runs 15 residues. The CDR3 coding sequence is TGTGCCAGCAGCTTAGTGCGGGAGAGCTCCTACGAGCAGTACTTC. It is translated as CASSLVRESSYEQYF.

The V and J genes are TRBV7-3 and TRBJ1-1, with unresolved D. Looked up from germline, CDR1 is SGHTA and CDR2 is FQGTGA. The CDR3 runs to 14 residues. V was pared by 1 base and J by 0 bases, with 6 bases between. DNA of the CDR3: TGTGCCAGCAGCTTAATCCGAGTGAACACTGAAGCTTTCTTT. It specifies CASSLIRVNTEAFF.

The gene calls are TRBV9 and TRBJ2-1; D remains unclear. The germline gives CDR1 SGDLS, CDR2 YYNGEE. Trimming took off 0 bases at V and 8 bases at J, with 15 bases between the two ends. This CDR3 comprises 15 residues. CDR3 DNA sequence: TGTGCCAGCAGCGTAGCAGGTCTTACGTTCGATGAGCAGTTCTTC. It specifies CASSVAGLTFDEQFF. The full variable domain, in which reference TRBV9 and TRBJ2-1 provide the parts outside the CDR3, is DSGVTQTPKHLITATGQRVTLRCSPRSGDLSVYWYQQSLDQGLQFLIQYYNGEERAKGNILERFSAQQFPDLHSELNLSSLELGDSALYFCASSVAGLTFDEQFFGPGTRLTVL.

This clone was observed once. DNA for the CDR3: TGTGCCAGTAGTTCGGGCGGGGGCTTTTACAATGAGCAGTTCTTC. Its translation is CASSSGGGFYNEQFF. The V gene is TRBV19, the J gene TRBJ2-1; maybe TRBD2 (7 bases). V lost 5 bases to trimming and J lost 4 bases, with 15 bases between them. Germline lookup yields CDR1 LNHDA and CDR2 SQIVND (reference sequence). The CDR3 runs 15 residues.

V usage is TRBV5-5 and J usage is TRBJ1-6, with a weak D call TRBD1 (5 bases). CDR3 length: 16 residues. Per the germline V gene, CDR1 is SGHKS and CDR2 is YYEKEE (reference sequence). Trimming cost V 8 bases and J 6 bases, with 21 bases left between them. In nucleotides, the CDR3 is TGTGCCAGTTCCGAAAGGCAAGGGGAACTTAATTCACCCCTCCACTTT. Translation gives CASSERQGELNSPLHF.

This chain uses TRBV11-2 with TRBJ1-5; D call uncertain. Trimming cost V 1 base and J 6 bases, with 4 bases left between them. CDR1 is SGHAT and CDR2 is FQNNGV in the germline V gene. The CDR3 runs 12 residues. The CDR3 region is CASSLAGQPQHF. In DNA form, the CDR3 reads TGTGCCAGCAGCTTAGCGGGTCAGCCCCAGCATTTT. The full variable domain, with the rest looked up from reference TRBV11-2 and TRBJ1-5, is EAGVAQSPRYKIIEKRQSVAFWCNPISGHATLYWYQQILGQGPKLLIQFQNNGVVDDSQLPKDRFSAERLKGVDSTLKIQPAKLEDSAVYLCASSLAGQPQHFGDGTRLSIL.

The chain employs TRBV6-5 and TRBJ1-6, with TRBD1 identical over 7 bases. Germline CDR1 reads MNHEY; CDR2 reads SVGAGI. The trim removed 4 bases at V and 7 bases at J, leaving 4 bases unmatched. The CDR3 loop spans 14 amino acids. The CDR3 coding sequence is TGTGCCAGCAGTTCCACCAGGGGGAATTCACCCCTCCACTTT. It specifies CASSSTRGNSPLHF.

The chain employs TRBV18 and TRBJ2-5, with D unresolved. The last part of the DNA fits TRBJ2-7 better; the J call may be wrong. The germline V gene has CDR1 KGHSH and CDR2 LQKENI. This CDR3 has 13 residues. Here the CDR3 reads CASSPTAAYEQYF. The CDR3 DNA sequence: TGTGCCAGCTCACCAACAGCTGCCTACGAGCAGTACTTC.

V is TRBV30 and J is TRBJ1-4; no reliable D call. This CDR3 has 13 amino acids. Germline CDR1 GTSNPN, CDR2 SVGIG (reference sequence). Trimming stripped 6 bases from V and 6 bases from J, with 14 bases between. The chain's CDR3 is CACSRVVDEKLFF. Here the CDR3 DNA reads TGTGCCTGTTCCCGAGTAGTAGATGAAAAACTGTTTTTT.